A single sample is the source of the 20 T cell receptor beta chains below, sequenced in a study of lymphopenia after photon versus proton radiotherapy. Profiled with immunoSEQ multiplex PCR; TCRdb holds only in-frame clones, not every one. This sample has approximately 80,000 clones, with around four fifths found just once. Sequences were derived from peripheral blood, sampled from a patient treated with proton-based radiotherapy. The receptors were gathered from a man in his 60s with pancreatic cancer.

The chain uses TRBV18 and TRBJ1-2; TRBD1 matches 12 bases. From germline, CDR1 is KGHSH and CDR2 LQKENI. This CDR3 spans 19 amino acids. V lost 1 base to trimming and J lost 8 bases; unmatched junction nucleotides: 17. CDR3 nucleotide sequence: TGTGCCAGCTCACCACTCGGTACCGGGACAGGGGGCGGCTGGGACGGCTACACCTTC. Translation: CASSPLGTGTGGGWDGYTF.

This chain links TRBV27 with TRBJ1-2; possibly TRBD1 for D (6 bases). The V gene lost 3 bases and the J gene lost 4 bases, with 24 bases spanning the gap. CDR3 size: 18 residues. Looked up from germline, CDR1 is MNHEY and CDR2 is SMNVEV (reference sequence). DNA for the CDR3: TGTGCCAGCAGTTTTTTGGGAGGGACATCCCAGGAGGGCTATGGCTACACCTTC. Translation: CASSFLGGTSQEGYGYTF.

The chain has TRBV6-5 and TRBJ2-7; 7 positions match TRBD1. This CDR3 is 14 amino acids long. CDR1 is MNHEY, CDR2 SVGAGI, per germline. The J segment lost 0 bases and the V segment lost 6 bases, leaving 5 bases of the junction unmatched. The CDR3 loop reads CASRQGLSSYEQYF. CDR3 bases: TGTGCCAGCAGACAGGGGCTCTCCTCCTACGAGCAGTACTTC.

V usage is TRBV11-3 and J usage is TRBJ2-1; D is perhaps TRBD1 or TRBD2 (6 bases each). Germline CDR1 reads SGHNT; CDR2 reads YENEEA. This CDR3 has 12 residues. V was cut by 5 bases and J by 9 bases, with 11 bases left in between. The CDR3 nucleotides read TGTGCCAGCAGCCTGGGGGGCACTGAGCAGTTCTTC. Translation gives CASSLGGTEQFF. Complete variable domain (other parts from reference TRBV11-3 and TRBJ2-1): EAGVVQSPRYKIIEKKQPVAFWCNPISGHNTLYWYLQNLGQGPELLIRYENEEAVDDSQLPKDRFSAERLKGVDSTLKIQPAELGDSAVYLCASSLGGTEQFFGPGTRLTVL.

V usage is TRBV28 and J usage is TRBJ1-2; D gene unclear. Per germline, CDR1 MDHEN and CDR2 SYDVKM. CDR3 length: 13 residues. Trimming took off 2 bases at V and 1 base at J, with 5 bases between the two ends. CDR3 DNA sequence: TGTGCCAGCAGTTTAGGTTTTAACTATGGCTACACCTTC. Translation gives CASSLGFNYGYTF.

This chain's CDR3 is CASSLAGAGTDTQYF. As DNA, the CDR3 is TGTGCCAGCAGCTTGGCAGGGGCGGGGACAGATACGCAGTATTTT. The chain is built from TRBV5-4 and TRBJ2-3; D possibly matches TRBD1 or TRBD2 (6 bases each). Germline V CDR1 and CDR2: SGHNT, YYREEE (reference sequence). V was clipped by 0 bases and J by 3 bases, with 11 bases between them. The CDR3 sequence is 15 residues long.

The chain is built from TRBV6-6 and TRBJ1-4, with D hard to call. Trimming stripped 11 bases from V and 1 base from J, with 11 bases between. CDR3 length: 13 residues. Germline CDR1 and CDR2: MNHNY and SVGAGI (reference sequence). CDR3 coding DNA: TGTGCCGGACCGAAGGGAACTAATGAAAAACTGTTTTTT. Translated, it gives CAGPKGTNEKLFF.

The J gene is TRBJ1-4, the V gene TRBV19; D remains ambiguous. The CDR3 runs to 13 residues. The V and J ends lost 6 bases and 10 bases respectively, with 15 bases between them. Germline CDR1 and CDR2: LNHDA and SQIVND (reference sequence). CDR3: CASSPPGDVKLFF. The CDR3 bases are TGTGCCAGTAGCCCCCCAGGAGACGTAAAACTGTTTTTT.

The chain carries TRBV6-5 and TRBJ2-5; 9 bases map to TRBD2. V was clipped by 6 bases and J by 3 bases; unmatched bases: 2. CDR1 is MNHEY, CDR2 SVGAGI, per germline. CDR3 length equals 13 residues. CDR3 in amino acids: CASSPSGKETQYF. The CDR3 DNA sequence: TGTGCCAGCAGCCCTAGCGGGAAAGAGACCCAGTACTTC.

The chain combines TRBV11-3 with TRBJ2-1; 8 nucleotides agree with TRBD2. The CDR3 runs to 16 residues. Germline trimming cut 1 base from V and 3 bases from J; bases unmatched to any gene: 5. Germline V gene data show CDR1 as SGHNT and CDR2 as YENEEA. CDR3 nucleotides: TGTGCCAGCAGCTTAGCAGCGGGAGAAATCTACAATGAGCAGTTCTTC. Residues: CASSLAAGEIYNEQFF.

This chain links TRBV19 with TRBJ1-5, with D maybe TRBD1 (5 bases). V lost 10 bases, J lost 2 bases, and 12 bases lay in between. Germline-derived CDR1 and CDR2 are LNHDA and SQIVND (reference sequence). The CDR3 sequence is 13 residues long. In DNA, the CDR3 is TGTGCCACCTCGGGGGGGGGCAATCAGCCCCAGCATTTT. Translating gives CATSGGGNQPQHF.

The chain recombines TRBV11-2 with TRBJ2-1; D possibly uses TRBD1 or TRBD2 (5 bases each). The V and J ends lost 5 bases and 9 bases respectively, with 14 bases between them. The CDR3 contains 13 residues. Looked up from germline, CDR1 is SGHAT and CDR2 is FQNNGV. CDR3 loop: CASSPTTGGEQFF. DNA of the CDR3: TGTGCCAGCAGCCCTACGACTGGGGGTGAGCAGTTCTTC.

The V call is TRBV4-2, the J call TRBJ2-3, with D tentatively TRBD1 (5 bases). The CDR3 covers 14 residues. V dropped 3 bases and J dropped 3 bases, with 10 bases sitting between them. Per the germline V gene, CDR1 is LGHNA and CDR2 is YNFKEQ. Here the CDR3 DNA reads TGTGCCAGCAGCCAGTCCACAGGAACAGATACGCAGTATTTT. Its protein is CASSQSTGTDTQYF.

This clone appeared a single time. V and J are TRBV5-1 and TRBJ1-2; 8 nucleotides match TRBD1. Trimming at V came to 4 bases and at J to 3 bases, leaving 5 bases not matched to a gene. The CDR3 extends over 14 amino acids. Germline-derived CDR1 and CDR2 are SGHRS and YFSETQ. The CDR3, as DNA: TGCGCCAGCAGCACCTTACAGGGGGACTATGGCTACACCTTC. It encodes CASSTLQGDYGYTF.

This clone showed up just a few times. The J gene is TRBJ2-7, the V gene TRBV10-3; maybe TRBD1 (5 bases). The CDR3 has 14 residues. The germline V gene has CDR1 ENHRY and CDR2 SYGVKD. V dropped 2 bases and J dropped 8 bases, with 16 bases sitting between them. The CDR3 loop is CAISEMGDRQQQYF. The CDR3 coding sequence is TGTGCCATCAGTGAGATGGGTGACAGACAACAGCAGTACTTC.

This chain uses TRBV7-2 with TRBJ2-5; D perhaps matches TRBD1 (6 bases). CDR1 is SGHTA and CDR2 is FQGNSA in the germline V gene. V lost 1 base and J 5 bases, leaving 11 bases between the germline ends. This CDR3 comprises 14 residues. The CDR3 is CASSLGGGSETQYF. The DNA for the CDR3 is TGTGCCAGCAGCTTAGGAGGGGGTTCGGAGACCCAGTACTTC.

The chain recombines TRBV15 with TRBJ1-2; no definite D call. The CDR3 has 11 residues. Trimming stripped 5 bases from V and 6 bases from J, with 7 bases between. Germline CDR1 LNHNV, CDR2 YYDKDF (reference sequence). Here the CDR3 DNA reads TGTGCCACCAGCGGACGCCATGGCTACACCTTC. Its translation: CATSGRHGYTF.

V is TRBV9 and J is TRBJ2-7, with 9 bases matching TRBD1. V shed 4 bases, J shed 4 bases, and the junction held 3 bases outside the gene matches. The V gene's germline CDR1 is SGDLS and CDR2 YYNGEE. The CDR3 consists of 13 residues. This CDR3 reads CASSPGTGYEQYF. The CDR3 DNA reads TGTGCCAGCAGCCCTGGGACAGGGTACGAGCAGTACTTC. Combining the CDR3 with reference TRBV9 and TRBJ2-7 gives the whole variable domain DSGVTQTPKHLITATGQRVTLRCSPRSGDLSVYWYQQSLDQGLQFLIQYYNGEERAKGNILERFSAQQFPDLHSELNLSSLELGDSALYFCASSPGTGYEQYFGPGTRLTVT.

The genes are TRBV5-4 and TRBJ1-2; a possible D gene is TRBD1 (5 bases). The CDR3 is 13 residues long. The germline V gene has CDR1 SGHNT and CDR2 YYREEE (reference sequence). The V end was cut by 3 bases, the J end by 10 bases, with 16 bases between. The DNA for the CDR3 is TGTGCCAGCAGCTCCCAGTCCGGGGCGAACTACACCTTC. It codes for CASSSQSGANYTF.

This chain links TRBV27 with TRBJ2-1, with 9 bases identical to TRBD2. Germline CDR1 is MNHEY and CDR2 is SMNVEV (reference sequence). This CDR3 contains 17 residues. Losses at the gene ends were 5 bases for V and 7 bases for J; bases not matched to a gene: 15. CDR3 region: CASSKNLPGLAGNEQFF. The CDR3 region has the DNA TGTGCCAGCAGTAAAAACCTTCCTGGGCTAGCGGGAAATGAGCAGTTCTTC.